The 25 T cell receptor beta chains given below trace back to one sample, sequenced in a study of T-cell memory formation after mild COVID-19. TCRdb called the 5' RACE reads again in MiXCR, with one record for every CDR3 protein. The top ten hold about 27% of the sample, which has about 140,000 distinct CDR3 sequences, 11% to 15% seen once. The material sequenced was PBMCs or a T cell subset sorted from them (not recorded which). These receptors were taken from an adult woman who had mild COVID-19 (a few samples of this study predate the infection). Cell type and time point are not known.

CDR3 in DNA: TGTGCCAGCACGGGATTGTCCTACGAGCAGTACTTC. Protein: CASTGLSYEQYF. The chain carries TRBV6-1 and TRBJ2-7; a possible D gene is TRBD2 (5 bases). Germline-derived CDR1 and CDR2 are MNHNS and SASEGT. The CDR3 runs to 12 residues. V lost 7 bases and J lost 1, with 8 bases in between.

This clonotype has ten or more counts. The chain combines TRBV29-1 with TRBJ2-7; 7 nucleotides agree with TRBD1. Germline assignment: CDR1 SQVTM and CDR2 ANQGSEA. This CDR3 is built from 13 residues. After removal of 3 bases from V and 7 bases from J, the junction contained 9 bases not matched to a gene. The CDR3 coding sequence is TGCAGCGTTGAGACGGACAGGTCTGTGGAGCAGTACTTC. This sequence encodes CSVETDRSVEQYF.

As regards this clonotype: Mismatch with germline at one junction end may stem from a read error. CDR3 residues: CASSGQGYNSHLHF. For the CDR3, the DNA is TGTGCCAGCAGTGGACAGGGATATAATTCACACCTCCACTTT. V is TRBV11-2 and J is TRBJ1-6; 8 bases fit TRBD1. Per the germline V gene, CDR1 is SGHAT and CDR2 is FQNNGV. There are 14 residues in the CDR3.

J is TRBJ1-1 and V is TRBV20-1; tentative D call: TRBD1 (6 bases). This CDR3 comprises 13 residues. Looked up from germline, CDR1 is DFQATT and CDR2 is SNEGSKA (reference sequence). The CDR3 is CKVGVEGGTEAFF. In DNA, the CDR3 is TGCAAGGTGGGCGTGGAGGGGGGAACTGAAGCTTTCTTT.

The chain uses TRBV7-9 and TRBJ2-4, with D tentatively TRBD1 (6 bases). V lost 3 bases, J lost 6 bases, and 12 bases lay in between. This CDR3 contains 14 residues. Looked up from germline, CDR1 is SEHNR and CDR2 is FQNEAQ (reference sequence). The CDR3 protein is CASSFVGRGNIQYF. The DNA for the CDR3 is TGTGCCAGCAGCTTCGTAGGCAGGGGAAACATTCAGTACTTC.

V and J are TRBV30 and TRBJ2-7, with 11 bases lining up with TRBD1. This CDR3 has 16 residues. V shed 1 base, J shed 5 bases, and the junction held 10 bases outside the gene matches. CDR1 is GTSNPN, CDR2 SVGIG, per germline (reference sequence). CDR3 DNA: TGTGCCTGGAGTGCACCGGGACAGGGGGTATCGCACGAGCAGTACTTC. It encodes CAWSAPGQGVSHEQYF.

The CDR3 here is CASSRDEGIQYF. For the CDR3, the DNA is TGTGCCAGCTCACGCGACGAGGGCATTCAGTACTTC. This chain uses TRBV18 with TRBJ2-4; possible D gene TRBD2, 5 bases. Between the trimmed V and J ends, which lost 4 bases and 9 bases, there was a span of 10 bases. CDR1 and CDR2 from the germline V gene are KGHSH and LQKENI. CDR3 length equals 12 residues.

The V call is TRBV12-3 or TRBV12-4, the J call TRBJ2-3; 7 bases line up with TRBD2. The CDR3 loop spans 14 amino acids. The V and J ends lost 5 bases and 3 bases, in that order; junction bases with no gene match: 5. The CDR3 region is CASSHSGETDTQYF. As DNA, the CDR3 is TGTGCCAGCAGTCACAGCGGGGAGACAGATACGCAGTATTTT.

This chain connects TRBV24-1 to TRBJ2-5; D possibly corresponds to TRBD2 (5 bases). The CDR3 runs to 15 residues. The V end lost 6 bases, the J end lost 3 bases, and 16 bases lay between the germline ends. From germline, CDR1 is KGHDR and CDR2 SFDVKD. The CDR3 protein is CATSRSGWGKETQYF. The CDR3 DNA is TGTGCCACCAGTCGGTCGGGGTGGGGAAAAGAGACCCAGTACTTC.

This clonotype was picked up a small number of times. The chain employs TRBV14 and TRBJ1-1, with unresolved D. Trimming took off 0 bases at V and 3 bases at J, with 8 bases between the two ends. CDR3 size: 14 residues. Germline CDR1 reads SGHDN; CDR2 reads FVKESK. This CDR3 is CASSQEGSYTEAFF. As DNA, the CDR3 is TGTGCCAGCAGCCAAGAGGGCAGTTACACTGAAGCTTTCTTT.

The sample holds many counts of this clonotype. The rearrangement links TRBV6-2 or TRBV6-3 to TRBJ2-1; 12 bases align to TRBD2. This CDR3 contains 17 residues. The germline V gene encodes CDR1 MNHEY and CDR2 SVGEGT. J gave up 2 bases and V 8 bases, and 10 bases lay outside the gene matches. The CDR3 DNA follows: TGTGCCAGCCTAACCAAACTAGCGGGAGGAACCTACAATGAGCAGTTCTTC. Translated: CASLTKLAGGTYNEQFF.

This clonotype has at least ten counts. The chain recombines TRBV11-3 with TRBJ2-1; D gene unclear. This CDR3 is built from 10 residues. Germline values: CDR1 SGHNT, CDR2 YENEEA. Trimming cost V 4 bases and J 5 bases, with 0 bases left between them. The CDR3 sequence: CASSYNEQFF. In DNA form, the CDR3 reads TGTGCCAGCAGCTACAATGAGCAGTTCTTC.

This clonotype has at least ten counts. V is TRBV7-9 and J is TRBJ2-7; D unclear. V lost 1 base and J lost 2, with 6 bases in between. The V gene's germline CDR1 is SEHNR and CDR2 FQNEAQ (reference sequence). The CDR3 spans 13 residues. CDR3 residues: CASSLGDPYEQYF. The CDR3 bases are TGTGCCAGCAGCTTAGGCGACCCCTACGAGCAGTACTTC.

This clonotype was counted ten times or more. This chain connects TRBV12-3 or TRBV12-4 to TRBJ2-1; D is undetermined. The CDR3 has 10 residues. Trimming stripped 4 bases from V and 10 bases from J, with 5 bases between. CDR3 DNA sequence: TGTGCCAGCAGTTCGACGGAGCAGTTCTTC. It specifies CASSSTEQFF.

This chain connects TRBV19 to TRBJ2-7; D is possibly TRBD2 (5 bases). Trimming pared 3 bases from V and 2 bases from J, leaving 11 bases between. The CDR3 is 14 amino acids. Germline values: CDR1 LNHDA, CDR2 SQIVND (reference sequence). CDR3 nucleotides: TGTGCCAGTAGTATGACTCTAGCCCCCTACGAGCAGTACTTC. Translating it yields CASSMTLAPYEQYF.

The sample holds a few counts of this clonotype. CDR3 coding DNA: TGTGCCAGCAGCTTACAGGGTTTCTATGGCTACACCTTC. This translates into CASSLQGFYGYTF. The chain carries TRBV12-3 or TRBV12-4 and TRBJ1-2; possible D gene TRBD1, 6 bases. CDR3 length: 13 amino acids. V lost 6 bases and J 4 bases, leaving 12 bases between the germline ends.

The table lists this clonotype with a few counts. The genes are TRBV11-2 and TRBJ2-3, with 10 bases matching TRBD2. V was clipped by 5 bases and J by 1 base; unmatched bases: 21. The germline CDR1 and CDR2 sequences are SGHAT and FQNNGV. This CDR3 is 21 amino acids long. CDR3 DNA: TGTGCCAGCAGCCCAAGTCATCTAGCGGGAGTGTCTAGTATCGGCACAGATACGCAGTATTTT. This encodes CASSPSHLAGVSSIGTDTQYF.

The V call is TRBV21-1, the J call TRBJ2-7; the D call TRBD1 from the table was never checked on the DNA. TRBV21-1 has pseudogene status. The CDR3 loop spans 15 amino acids. For the CDR3, the DNA is TGTGCCAGCAGCAGGGCCTCAGGGGGCAAGGACGAGCAGTACTTC. It translates to CASSRASGGKDEQYF.

About this clonotype: A much larger clone differs by one base, so this may be a read error. The chain employs TRBV4-2 and TRBJ2-7; no reliable D call. This CDR3 has 12 residues. In germline, CDR1 is LGHNA, CDR2 YNFKEQ. CDR3 sequence: CARSQDSGEQYF. As DNA, the CDR3 is TGTGCCAGAAGCCAAGATTCTGGGGAGCAGTACTTC.

J is TRBJ2-7 and V is TRBV6-5; 14 nucleotides agree with TRBD2. CDR1 and CDR2 (germline): MNHEY, SVGAGI. J was trimmed by 1 base and V by 0 bases; bases with no gene match: 8. This CDR3 is built from 19 residues. CDR3 region: CASSYSRLAGGLDSYEQYF. For the CDR3, the DNA is TGTGCCAGCAGTTACTCGCGACTAGCGGGGGGGCTGGATTCCTACGAGCAGTACTTC.

Many counts were recorded for this clonotype. V usage is TRBV12-3 or TRBV12-4 and J usage is TRBJ1-2, with 10 nucleotides matching TRBD1. The CDR3 loop spans 15 amino acids. The J segment lost 5 bases and the V segment lost 5 bases, leaving 8 bases of the junction unmatched. This CDR3 reads CASSETGTGVYGYTF. CDR3 sequence (DNA): TGTGCCAGCAGTGAAACCGGGACAGGGGTTTATGGCTACACCTTC.

This clonotype was seen more than once but under ten times. The gene calls are TRBV9 and TRBJ2-7, with no clear D. The germline V and J ends were trimmed by 0 bases and 0 bases, with 10 bases remaining between them. The length of the CDR3 is 15 residues. Germline loops: CDR1 SGDLS, CDR2 YYNGEE. Here the CDR3 reads CASSVDTAFSYEQYF. Here the CDR3 DNA reads TGTGCCAGCAGCGTAGATACCGCTTTCTCCTACGAGCAGTACTTC. The full variable domain, completed using reference TRBV9 and TRBJ2-7, is DSGVTQTPKHLITATGQRVTLRCSPRSGDLSVYWYQQSLDQGLQFLIQYYNGEERAKGNILERFSAQQFPDLHSELNLSSLELGDSALYFCASSVDTAFSYEQYFGPGTRLTVT.

This chain uses TRBV10-3 with TRBJ1-2, with 8 bases fitting TRBD1. Germline V gives CDR1 ENHRY, CDR2 SYGVKD. This CDR3 has 16 amino acids. Unmatched junction bases numbered 9, after V lost 3 bases and J lost 3 bases. The CDR3 region is CAISDWGQAGDYGYTF. CDR3 sequence (DNA): TGTGCCATCAGTGATTGGGGACAGGCCGGGGACTATGGCTACACCTTC.

This rearrangement joins TRBV7-2 to TRBJ1-2, with 8 bases matching TRBD1. Losses at the gene ends were 3 bases for V and 5 bases for J; bases not matched to a gene: 11. The germline V gene encodes CDR1 SGHTA and CDR2 FQGNSA. The CDR3 runs to 16 residues. The CDR3 coding sequence is TGTGCCAGCAGCTTCACAGGGGGGGTCTTTAAGTATGGCTACACCTTC. This encodes CASSFTGGVFKYGYTF.

This clonotype has just a few counts. V usage is TRBV29-1 and J usage is TRBJ1-2; TRBD1 matches 7 bases. The germline gives CDR1 SQVTM, CDR2 ANQGSEA. There are 11 residues in the CDR3. V gave up 4 bases and J gave up 8 bases; unmatched junction bases: 4. CDR3 residues: CSVVEGAGYTF. The CDR3 coding sequence is TGCAGCGTTGTAGAGGGGGCGGGCTACACCTTC.